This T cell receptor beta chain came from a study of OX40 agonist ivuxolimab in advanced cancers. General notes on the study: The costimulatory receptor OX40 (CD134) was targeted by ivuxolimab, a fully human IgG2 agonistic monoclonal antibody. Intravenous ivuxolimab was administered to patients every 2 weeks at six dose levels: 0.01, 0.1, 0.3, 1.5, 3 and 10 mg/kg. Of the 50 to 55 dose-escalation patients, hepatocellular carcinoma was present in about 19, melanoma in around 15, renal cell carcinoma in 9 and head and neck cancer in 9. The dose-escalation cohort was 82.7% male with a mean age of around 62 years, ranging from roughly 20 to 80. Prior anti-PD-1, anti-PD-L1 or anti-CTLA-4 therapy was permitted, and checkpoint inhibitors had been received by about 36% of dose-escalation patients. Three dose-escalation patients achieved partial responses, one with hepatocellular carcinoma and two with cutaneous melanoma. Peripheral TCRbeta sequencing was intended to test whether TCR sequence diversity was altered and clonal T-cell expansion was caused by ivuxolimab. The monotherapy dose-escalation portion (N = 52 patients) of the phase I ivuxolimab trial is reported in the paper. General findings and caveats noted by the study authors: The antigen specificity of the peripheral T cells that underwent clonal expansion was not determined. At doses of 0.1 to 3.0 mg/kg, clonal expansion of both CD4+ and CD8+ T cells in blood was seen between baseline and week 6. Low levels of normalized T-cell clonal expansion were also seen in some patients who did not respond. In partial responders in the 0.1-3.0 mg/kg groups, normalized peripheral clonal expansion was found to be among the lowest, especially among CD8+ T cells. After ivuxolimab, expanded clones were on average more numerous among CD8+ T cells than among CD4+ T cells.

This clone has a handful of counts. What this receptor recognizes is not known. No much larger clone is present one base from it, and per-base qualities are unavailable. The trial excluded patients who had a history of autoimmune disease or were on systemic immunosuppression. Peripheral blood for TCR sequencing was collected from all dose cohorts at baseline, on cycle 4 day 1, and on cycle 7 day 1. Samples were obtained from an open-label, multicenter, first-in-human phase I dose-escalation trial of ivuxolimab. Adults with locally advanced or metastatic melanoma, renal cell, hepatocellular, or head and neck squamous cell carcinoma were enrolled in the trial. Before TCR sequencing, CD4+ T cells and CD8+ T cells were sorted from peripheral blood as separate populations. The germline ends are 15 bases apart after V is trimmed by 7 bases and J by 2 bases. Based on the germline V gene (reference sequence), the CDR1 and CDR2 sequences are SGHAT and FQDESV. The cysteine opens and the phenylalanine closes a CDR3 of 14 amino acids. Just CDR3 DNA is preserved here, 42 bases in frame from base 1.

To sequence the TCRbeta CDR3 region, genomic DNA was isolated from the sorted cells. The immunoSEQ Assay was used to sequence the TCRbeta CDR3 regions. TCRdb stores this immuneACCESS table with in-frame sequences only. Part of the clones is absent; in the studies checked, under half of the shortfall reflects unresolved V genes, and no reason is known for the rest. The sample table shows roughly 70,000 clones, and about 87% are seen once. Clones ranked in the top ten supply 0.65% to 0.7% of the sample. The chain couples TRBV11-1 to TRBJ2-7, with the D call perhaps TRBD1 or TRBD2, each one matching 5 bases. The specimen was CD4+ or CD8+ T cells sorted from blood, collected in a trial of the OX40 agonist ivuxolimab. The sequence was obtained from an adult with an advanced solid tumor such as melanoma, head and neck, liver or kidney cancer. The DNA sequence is TGTGCCAGCACCCAGGGTGAGGGGCCCTACGAGCAGTACTTC. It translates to CASTQGEGPYEQYF.